Below, one TCR beta chain is given with its context. This specimen comes from a study of tumor-infiltrating lymphocytes in localized non-small cell lung cancer. Repertoires were generated with immunoSEQ multiplex PCR, while TCRdb's copy carries only in-frame clones and drops some. The sample yields about 15,000 clones, roughly 80% seen once. The CDR3 loop spans 12 amino acids. In germline, CDR1 is SGHAT, CDR2 FQNNGV. V was pared by 2 bases and J by 7 bases, with 9 bases between. The gene calls are TRBV11-2 and TRBJ2-7, with unresolved D. What was sequenced was lung tumor tissue. The TCR was taken from a human donor with non-small cell lung cancer. The CDR3 nucleotides are TGTGCCAGCAGCTTACCCCTTAGTGAGCAGTACTTC. Amino acid sequence: CASSLPLSEQYF.